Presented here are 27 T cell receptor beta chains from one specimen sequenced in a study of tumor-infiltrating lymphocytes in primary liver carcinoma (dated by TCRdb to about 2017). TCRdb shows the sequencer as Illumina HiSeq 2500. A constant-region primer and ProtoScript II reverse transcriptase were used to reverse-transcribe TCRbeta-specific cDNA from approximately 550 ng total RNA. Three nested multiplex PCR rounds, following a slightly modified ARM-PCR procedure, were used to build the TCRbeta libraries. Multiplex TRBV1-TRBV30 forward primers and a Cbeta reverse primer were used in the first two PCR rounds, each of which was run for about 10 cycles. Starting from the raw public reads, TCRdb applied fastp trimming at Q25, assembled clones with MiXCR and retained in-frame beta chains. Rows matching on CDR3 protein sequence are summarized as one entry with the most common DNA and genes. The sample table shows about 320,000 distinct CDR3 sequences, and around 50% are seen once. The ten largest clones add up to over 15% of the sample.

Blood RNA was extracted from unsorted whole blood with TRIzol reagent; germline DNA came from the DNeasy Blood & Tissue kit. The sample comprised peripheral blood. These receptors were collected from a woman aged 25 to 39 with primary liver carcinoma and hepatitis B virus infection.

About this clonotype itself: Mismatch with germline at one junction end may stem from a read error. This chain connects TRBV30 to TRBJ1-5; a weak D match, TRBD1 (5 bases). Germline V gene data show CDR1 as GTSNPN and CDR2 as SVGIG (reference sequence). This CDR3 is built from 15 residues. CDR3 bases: TGTGTCTGGAGTGCCCAGGGTCCGTGCAATCAGCCCCAGCATTTT. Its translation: CVWSAQGPCNQPQHF.

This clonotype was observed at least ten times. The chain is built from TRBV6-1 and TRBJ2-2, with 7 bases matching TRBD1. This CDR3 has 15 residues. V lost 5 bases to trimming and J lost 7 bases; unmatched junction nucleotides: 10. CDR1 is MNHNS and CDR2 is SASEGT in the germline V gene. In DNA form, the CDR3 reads TGTGCCAGCAGTCCCCGACAGGGAAAGGACGGGGAGCTGTTTTTT. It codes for CASSPRQGKDGELFF.

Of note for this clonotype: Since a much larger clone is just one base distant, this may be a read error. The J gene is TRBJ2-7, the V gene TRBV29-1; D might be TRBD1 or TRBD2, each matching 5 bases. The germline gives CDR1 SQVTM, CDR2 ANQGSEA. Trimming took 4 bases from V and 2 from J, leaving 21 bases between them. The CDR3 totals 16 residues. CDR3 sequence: CSVGPSTERGAYEQYF. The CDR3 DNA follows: TGCAGCGTTGGCCCGTCAACAGAGAGGGGAGCCTACGAGCAGTACTTC.

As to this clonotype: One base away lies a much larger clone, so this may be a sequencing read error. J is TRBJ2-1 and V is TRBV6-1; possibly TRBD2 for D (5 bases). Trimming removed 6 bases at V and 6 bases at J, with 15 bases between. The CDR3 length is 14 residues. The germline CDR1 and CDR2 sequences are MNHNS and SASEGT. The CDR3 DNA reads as TGTGCCAGCAGGGTGACTAACGGGATCAATGAGCAGTTCTTC. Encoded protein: CASRVTNGINEQFF.

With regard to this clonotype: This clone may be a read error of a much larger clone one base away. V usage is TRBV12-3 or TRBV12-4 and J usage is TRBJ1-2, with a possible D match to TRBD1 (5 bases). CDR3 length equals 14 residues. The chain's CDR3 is CASSFSGPAYSYTF. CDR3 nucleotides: TGTGCCAGCAGTTTCTCGGGACCCGCCTATAGCTACACCTTC.

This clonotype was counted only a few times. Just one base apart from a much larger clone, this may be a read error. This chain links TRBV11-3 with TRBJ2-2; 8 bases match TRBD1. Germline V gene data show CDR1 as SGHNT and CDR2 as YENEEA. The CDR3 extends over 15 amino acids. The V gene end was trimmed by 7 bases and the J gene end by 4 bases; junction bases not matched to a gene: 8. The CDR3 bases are TGTGCCAGCAACGCCCAGGGGGCGGGCACCGGGGAGCTGTTTTTT. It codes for CASNAQGAGTGELFF.

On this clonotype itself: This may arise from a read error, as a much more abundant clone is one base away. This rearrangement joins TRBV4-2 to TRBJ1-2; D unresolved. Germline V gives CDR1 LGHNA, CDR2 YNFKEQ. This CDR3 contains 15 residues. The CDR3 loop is CTSSQDRGVAYGYTF. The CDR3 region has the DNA TGTACCAGCAGCCAAGATCGTGGGGTAGCCTATGGCTACACCTTC.

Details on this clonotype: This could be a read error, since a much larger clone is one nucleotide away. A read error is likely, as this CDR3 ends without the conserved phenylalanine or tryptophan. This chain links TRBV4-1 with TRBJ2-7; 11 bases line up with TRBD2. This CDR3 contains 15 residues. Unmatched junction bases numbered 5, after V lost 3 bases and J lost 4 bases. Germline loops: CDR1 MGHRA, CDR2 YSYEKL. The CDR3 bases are TGCGCCAGCAGCCATCCCCTAGCGGGGGGTTACGAGCAGTACCTC. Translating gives CASSHPLAGGYEQYL.

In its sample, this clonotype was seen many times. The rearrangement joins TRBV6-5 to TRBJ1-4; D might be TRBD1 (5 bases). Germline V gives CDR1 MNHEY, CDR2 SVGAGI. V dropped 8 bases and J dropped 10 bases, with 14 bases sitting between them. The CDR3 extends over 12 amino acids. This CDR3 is CASSGRRGKLFF. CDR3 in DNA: TGTGCCAGCTCGGGACGTCGTGGAAAACTGTTTTTT.

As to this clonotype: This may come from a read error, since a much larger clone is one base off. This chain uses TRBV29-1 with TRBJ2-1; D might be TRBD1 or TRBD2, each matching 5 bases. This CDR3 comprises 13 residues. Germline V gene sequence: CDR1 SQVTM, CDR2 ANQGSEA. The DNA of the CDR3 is TGCAGCGCTGAAGAGAGGGGCGGGAATGAGCAGTTCTTC. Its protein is CSAEERGGNEQFF.

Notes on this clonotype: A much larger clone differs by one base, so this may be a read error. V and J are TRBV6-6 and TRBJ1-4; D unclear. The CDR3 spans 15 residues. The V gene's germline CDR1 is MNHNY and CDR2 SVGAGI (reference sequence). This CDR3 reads CASRYLLAANEKLFF. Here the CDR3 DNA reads TGTGCCAGCCGTTACCTCCTTGCAGCTAATGAAAAACTGTTTTTT.

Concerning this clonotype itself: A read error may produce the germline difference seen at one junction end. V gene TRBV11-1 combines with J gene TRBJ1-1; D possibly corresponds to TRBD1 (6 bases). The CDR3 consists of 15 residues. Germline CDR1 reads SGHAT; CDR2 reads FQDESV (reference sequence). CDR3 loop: CASSTAGGAKTKAFF. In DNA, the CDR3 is TGCGCCAGCAGCACAGCGGGGGGGGCGAAGACTAAAGCTTTCTTT. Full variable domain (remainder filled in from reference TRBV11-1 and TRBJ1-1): EAEVAQSPRYKITEKSQAVAFWCDPISGHATLYWYRQILGQGPELLVQFQDESVVDDSQLPKDRFSAERLKGVDSTLKIQPAELGDSAMYLCASSTAGGAKTKAFFGQGTRLTVV.

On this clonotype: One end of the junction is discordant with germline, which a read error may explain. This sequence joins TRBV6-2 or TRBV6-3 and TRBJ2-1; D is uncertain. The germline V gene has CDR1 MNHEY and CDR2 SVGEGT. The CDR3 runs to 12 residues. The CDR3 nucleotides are TGTGTCAGCAGAAATTGGGCGAATGAGCAGTTCTTC. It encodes CVSRNWANEQFF.

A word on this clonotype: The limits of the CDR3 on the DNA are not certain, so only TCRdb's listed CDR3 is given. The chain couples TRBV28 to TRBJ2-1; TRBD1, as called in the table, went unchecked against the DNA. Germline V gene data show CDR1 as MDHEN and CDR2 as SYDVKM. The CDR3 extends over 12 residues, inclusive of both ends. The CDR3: CDSSLGFGTGTF.

The CDR3 sequence is CAWSGLRNTEAFF. The CDR3 DNA reads TGTGCCTGGAGTGGGCTACGGAACACTGAAGCTTTCTTT. This sequence joins TRBV30 and TRBJ1-1, with D unresolved. There are 13 residues in the CDR3. Trimming left V 1 base short and J 1 base short, with 7 bases between. Germline V gene data show CDR1 as GTSNPN and CDR2 as SVGIG (reference sequence).

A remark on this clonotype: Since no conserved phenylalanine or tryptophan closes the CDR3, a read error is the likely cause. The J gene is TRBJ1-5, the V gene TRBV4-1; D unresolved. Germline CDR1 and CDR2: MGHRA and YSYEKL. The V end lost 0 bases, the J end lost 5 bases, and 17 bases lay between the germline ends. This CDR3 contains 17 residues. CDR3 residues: CASSQDSGHLSDQPQHY. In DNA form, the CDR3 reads TGCGCCAGCAGCCAAGATTCTGGGCACCTCAGCGATCAGCCCCAGCATTAT.

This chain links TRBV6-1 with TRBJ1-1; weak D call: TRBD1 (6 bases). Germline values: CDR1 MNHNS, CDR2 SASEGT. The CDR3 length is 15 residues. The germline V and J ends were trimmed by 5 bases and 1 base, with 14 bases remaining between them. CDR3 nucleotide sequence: TGTGCCAGCAGTCCCCGGGTAGGGGGGAACACTGAAGCTTTCTTT. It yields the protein CASSPRVGGNTEAFF.

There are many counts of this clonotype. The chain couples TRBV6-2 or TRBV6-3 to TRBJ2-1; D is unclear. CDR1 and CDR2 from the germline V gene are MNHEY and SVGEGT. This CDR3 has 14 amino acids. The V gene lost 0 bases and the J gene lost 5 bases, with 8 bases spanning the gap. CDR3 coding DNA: TGTGCCAGCAGTTACTCTGACGTCCACAATGAGCAGTTCTTC. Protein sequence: CASSYSDVHNEQFF.

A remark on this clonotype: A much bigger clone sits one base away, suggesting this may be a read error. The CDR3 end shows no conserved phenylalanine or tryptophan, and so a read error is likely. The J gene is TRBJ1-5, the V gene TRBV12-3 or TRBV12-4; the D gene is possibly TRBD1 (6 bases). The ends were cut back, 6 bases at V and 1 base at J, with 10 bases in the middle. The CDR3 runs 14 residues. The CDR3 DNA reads TGTGCCAGCAGACCAGGGGTAAGCAATCAGCCCCAGCATCTT. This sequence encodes CASRPGVSNQPQHL.

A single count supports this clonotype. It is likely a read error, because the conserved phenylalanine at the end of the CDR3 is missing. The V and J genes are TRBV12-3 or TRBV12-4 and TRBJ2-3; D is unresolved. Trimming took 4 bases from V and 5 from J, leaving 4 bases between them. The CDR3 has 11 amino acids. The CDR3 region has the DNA TGTGCCAGCAGTTCCGGAGATACGCAGTATTCT. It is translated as CASSSGDTQYS.

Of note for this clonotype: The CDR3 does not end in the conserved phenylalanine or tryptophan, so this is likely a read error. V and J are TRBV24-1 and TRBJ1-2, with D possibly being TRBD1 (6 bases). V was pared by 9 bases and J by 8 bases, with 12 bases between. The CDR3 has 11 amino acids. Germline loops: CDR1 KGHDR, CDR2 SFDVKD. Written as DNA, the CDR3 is TGTGCCACCTCGGGGGGCTACGGCTACACCCTC. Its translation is CATSGGYGYTL.

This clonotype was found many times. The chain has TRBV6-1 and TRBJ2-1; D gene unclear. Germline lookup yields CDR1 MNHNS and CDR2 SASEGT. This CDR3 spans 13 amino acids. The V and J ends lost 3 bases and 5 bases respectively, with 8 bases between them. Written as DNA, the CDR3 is TGTGCCAGCAGTGACGACTGGGACAATGAGCAGTTCTTC. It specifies CASSDDWDNEQFF.

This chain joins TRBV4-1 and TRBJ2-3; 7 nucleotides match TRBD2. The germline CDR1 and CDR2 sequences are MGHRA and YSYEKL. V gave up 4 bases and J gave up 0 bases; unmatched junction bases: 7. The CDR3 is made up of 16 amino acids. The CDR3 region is CASSLISGVSTDTQYF. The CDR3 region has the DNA TGCGCCAGCAGCCTCATAAGCGGGGTGAGCACAGATACGCAGTATTTT.

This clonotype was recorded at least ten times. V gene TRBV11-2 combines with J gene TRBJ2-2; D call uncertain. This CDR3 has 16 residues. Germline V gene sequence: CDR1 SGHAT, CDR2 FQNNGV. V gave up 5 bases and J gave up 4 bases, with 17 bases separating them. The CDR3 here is CASSQFSGPLTGELFF. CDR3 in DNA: TGTGCCAGCAGCCAATTTTCGGGTCCCCTCACCGGGGAGCTGTTTTTT.

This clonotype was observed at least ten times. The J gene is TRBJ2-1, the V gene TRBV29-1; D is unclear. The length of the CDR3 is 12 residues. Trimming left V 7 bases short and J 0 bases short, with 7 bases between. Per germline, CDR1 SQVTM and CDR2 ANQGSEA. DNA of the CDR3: TGCAGCGCTGAGGTCTCCTACAATGAGCAGTTCTTC. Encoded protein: CSAEVSYNEQFF.

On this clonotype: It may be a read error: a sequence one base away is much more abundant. The CDR3 region has the DNA TGTGCCAGCAGCTCCCAAGGACTAGCGGGAGTAGGACCCGAGCAGTACTTC. It specifies CASSSQGLAGVGPEQYF. The gene calls are TRBV12-3 or TRBV12-4 and TRBJ2-7, with TRBD2 identical over 13 bases. Trimming took 6 bases from V and 6 from J; bases not matched to a gene: 14. The CDR3 length is 17 residues.

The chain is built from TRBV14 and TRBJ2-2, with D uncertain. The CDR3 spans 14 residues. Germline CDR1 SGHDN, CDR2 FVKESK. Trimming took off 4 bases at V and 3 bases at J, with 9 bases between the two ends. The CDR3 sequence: CASSLGRDTGELFF. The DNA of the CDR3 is TGTGCCAGCAGCCTAGGACGGGACACCGGGGAGCTGTTTTTT.